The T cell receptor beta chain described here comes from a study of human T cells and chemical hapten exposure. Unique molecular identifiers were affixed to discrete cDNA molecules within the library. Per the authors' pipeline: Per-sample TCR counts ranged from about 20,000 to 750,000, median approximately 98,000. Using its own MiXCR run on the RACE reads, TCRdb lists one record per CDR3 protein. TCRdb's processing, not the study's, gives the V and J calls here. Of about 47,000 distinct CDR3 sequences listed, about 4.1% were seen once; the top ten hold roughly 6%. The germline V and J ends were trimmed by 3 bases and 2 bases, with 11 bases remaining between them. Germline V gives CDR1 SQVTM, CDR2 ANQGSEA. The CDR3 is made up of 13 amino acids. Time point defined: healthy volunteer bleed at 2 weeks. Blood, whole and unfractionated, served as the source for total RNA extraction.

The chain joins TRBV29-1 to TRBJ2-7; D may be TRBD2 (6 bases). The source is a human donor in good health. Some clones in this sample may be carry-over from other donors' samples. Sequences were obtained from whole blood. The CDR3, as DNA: TGCAGCGTTGATTCCGGGAGTACCTACGAGCAGTACTTC. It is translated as CSVDSGSTYEQYF.